This T cell receptor (beta chain) comes out of a study of PD-L1 blockade in urothelial cancer (dated by TCRdb to 2015 to 2018). With respect to the entire study: Every patient began therapy in the mid-2010s and was given atezolizumab 1,200 mg intravenously every 3 weeks. Durable clinical benefit was defined as progression-free survival longer than 6 months, and TCR features were also tested against progression-free and overall survival. In the same patients, pretreatment tumors underwent whole exome sequencing and RNA sequencing in addition to TCR sequencing. Pretreatment tumor samples, along with matched peripheral blood serially collected before and after atezolizumab treatment, were subjected to TCR sequencing. Patients had an ECOG performance status of 0 or 1 and had received between 0 and 3 prior chemotherapy regimens. Some ten patients reached durable clinical benefit, while some 20 patients did not. Blood samples were analyzed at two time points: 3 weeks after treatment start (second dose) and 6 weeks after treatment start. Blood samples yielded a median of around 150,000 T cells and more than 80,000 unique TCRs, with median clonality roughly 0.082. About 90% of the roughly 29 patients were males with bladder-origin urothelial cancer, and about 60% of the roughly 29 reported a prior smoking history. The study was an exploratory multi-omic analysis of somatic, immune and clinical correlates of response to PD-L1 blockade with atezolizumab in urothelial cancer. Some 29 patients had pretreatment blood TCR-seq, around 25 had at least one posttreatment blood collection, and around 25 had tumor TCR-seq.

As for this clone: There is no known antigen for this receptor. No qualities accompany the bases; no much larger clone lies one base away.

What the authors observed across the whole study: Improved progression-free and overall survival was associated with having pretreatment peripheral blood TCR clonality below the median. Because of the small sample size (n of about 30) and the many exploratory analyses performed, the results are intended to be regarded as hypothesis-generating. At 3 weeks after the start of treatment, tumor-associated TCR clones in peripheral blood had expanded more in patients with durable benefit (n of about 22, p = 0.022).

Synthetic TCR analog templates were spiked into each PCR to estimate absolute template abundance from read counts. TCRbeta CDR3 regions were amplified from genomic DNA with bias-controlled V and J gene primers using the immunoSEQ assay. Rearranged TCRbeta segments were sequenced at approximately 20X coverage. As for the original processing: Clustering was used to correct sequencing errors, and CDR3s were annotated against IMGT so that V, D and J genes could be assigned. Downstream analyses used only productive TCRbeta rearrangements and left out out-of-frame or stop-codon sequences. To compute clonality, Shannon entropy was normalized by the log of the number of unique productive sequences and then subtracted from one. Clones differing between time points or between blood and tumor were identified using Fisher's exact test with Benjamini-Hochberg correction, with an adjusted p below 0.01 applied as the threshold. In TCRdb, the immuneACCESS table is reduced to in-frame sequences with V and J assigned. These tables do not hold every clone; where another copy was compared, an unresolved V gene accounts for under half, and the others remain unexplained. Clonal size and the V and J genes are those of that table, whereas D and trimming came from the DNA. The sample contains 70,000 to 90,000 clones, 82% of them found a single time. The leading ten clones occupy 9.5% of the sample.

CDR1 and CDR2, per the germline V gene, are SGHTA and FQGTGA. V is pruned by 5 bases and J by 7 bases, leaving 5 bases of the junction without a gene match. From the cysteine through the phenylalanine, the CDR3 covers 14 amino acids. CDR3 DNA only is kept here, 42 bases in frame from base 1. The cohort comprised 29 patients with locally advanced or metastatic urothelial carcinoma treated at Memorial Sloan Kettering on a trial protocol. Peripheral blood mononuclear cells were collected pretreatment and during treatment, at between 1 and 8 total time points per patient. The Qiagen DNeasy Blood extraction kit was used to purify genomic DNA from total PBMCs and tumor samples. PBMCs were collected pretreatment and during treatment and were isolated and stored as previously described.

The source of this sequence is a man in his 70s with urothelial cancer. The input for sequencing was PBMCs, taken around atezolizumab (anti-PD-L1) treatment. The receptor chain draws on TRBV7-3 and TRBJ2-1; TRBD2 matches 10 bases in the middle. The nucleotide sequence is given as TGTGCCAGCAGCCCTCTAGCGGGAGCTAATGAGCAGTTCTTC. Its translation is CASSPLAGANEQFF.